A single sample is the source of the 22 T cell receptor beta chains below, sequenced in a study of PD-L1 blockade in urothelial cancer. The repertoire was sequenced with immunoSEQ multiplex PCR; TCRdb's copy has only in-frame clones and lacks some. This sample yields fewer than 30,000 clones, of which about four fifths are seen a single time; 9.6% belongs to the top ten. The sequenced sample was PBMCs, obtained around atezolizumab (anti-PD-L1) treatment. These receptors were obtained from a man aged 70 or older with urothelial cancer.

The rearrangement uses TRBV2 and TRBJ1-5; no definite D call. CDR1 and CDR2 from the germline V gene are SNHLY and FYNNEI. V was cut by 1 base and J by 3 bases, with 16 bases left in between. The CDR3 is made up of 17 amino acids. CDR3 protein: CASSEESEDWDNQPQHF. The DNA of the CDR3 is TGTGCCAGCAGTGAAGAATCCGAGGACTGGGACAATCAGCCCCAGCATTTT.

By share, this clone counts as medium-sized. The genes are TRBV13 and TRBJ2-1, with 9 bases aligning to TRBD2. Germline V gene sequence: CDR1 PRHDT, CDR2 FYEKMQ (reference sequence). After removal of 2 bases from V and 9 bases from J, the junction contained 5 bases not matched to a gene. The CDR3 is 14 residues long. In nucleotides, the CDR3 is TGTGCCAGCAGCTTATCCCTAGCGGGACTTGAGCAGTTCTTC. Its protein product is CASSLSLAGLEQFF.

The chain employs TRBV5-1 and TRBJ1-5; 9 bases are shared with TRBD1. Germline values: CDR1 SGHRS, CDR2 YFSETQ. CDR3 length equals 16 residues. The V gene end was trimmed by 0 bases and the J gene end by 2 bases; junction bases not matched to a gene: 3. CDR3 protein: CASSLGTGGGNQPQHF. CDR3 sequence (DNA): TGCGCCAGCAGCTTGGGAACAGGGGGCGGCAATCAGCCCCAGCATTTT.

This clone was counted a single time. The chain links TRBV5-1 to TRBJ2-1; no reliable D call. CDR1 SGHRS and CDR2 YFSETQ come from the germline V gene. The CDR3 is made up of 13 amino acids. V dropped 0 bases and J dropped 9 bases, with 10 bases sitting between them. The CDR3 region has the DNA TGCGCCAGCAGCTTGGTACCAGGTGGTGAGCAGTTCTTC. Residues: CASSLVPGGEQFF.

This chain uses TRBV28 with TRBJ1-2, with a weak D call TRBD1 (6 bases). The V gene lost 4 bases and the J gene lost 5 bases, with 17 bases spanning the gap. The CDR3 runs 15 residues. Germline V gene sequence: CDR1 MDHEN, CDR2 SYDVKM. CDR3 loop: CASSSPTGSLYGYTF. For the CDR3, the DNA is TGTGCCAGCAGTTCGCCAACAGGGAGCTTATATGGCTACACCTTC.

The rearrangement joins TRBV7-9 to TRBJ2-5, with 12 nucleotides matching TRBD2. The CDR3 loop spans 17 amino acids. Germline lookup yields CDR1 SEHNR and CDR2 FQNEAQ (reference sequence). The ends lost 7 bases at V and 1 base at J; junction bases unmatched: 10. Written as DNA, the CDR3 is TGTGCCAGCACGAGACTAGCGGGAGCGATCCTCCAAGAGACCCAGTACTTC. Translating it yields CASTRLAGAILQETQYF. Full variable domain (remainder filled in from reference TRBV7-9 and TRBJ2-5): DTGVSQNPRHKITKRGQNVTFRCDPISEHNRLYWYRQTLGQGPEFLTYFQNEAQLEKSRLLSDRFSAERPKGSFSTLEIQRTEQGDSAMYLCASTRLAGAILQETQYFGPGTRLLVL.

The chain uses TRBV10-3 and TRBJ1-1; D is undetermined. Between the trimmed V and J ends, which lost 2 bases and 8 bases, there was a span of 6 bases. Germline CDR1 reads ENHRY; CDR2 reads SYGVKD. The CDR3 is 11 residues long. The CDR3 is CAISEGGEAFF. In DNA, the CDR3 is TGTGCCATCAGTGAGGGAGGGGAAGCTTTCTTT.

Here the CDR3 reads CASSLETGASYEQYF. The CDR3 nucleotides are TGTGCCAGCAGCTTAGAAACGGGTGCCTCCTACGAGCAGTACTTC. The chain carries TRBV11-2 and TRBJ2-7; D not resolved. In germline, CDR1 is SGHAT, CDR2 FQNNGV. This CDR3 is 15 amino acids long. V was clipped by 0 bases and J by 0 bases, with 9 bases between them.

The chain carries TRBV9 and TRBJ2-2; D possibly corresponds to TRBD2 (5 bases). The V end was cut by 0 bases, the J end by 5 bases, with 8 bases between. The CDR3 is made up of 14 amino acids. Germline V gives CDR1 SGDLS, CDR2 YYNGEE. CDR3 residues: CASSVGPGTGELFF. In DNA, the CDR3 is TGTGCCAGCAGCGTAGGGCCGGGGACCGGGGAGCTGTTTTTT.

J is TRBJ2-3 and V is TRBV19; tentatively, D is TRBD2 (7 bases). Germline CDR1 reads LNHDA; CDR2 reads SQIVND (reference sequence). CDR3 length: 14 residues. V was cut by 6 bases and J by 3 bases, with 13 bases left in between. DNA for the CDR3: TGTGCCAGTAGCAAGGGGGAGGGAACAGATACGCAGTATTTT. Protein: CASSKGEGTDTQYF.

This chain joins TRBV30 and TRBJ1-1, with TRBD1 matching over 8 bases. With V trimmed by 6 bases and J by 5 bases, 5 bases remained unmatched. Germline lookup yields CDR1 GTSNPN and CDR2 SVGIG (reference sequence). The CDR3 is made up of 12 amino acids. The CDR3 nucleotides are TGTGCCTGCGACAGGGGTCGGACTGAAGCTTTCTTT. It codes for CACDRGRTEAFF.

CDR3 nucleotide sequence: TGTGCCAGCAGCTTGGAGCTTTATACGCAGTATTTT. Its protein product is CASSLELYTQYF. J is TRBJ2-3 and V is TRBV5-4, with no clear D. Trimming pared 0 bases from V and 7 bases from J, leaving 6 bases between. The germline CDR1 and CDR2 sequences are SGHNT and YYREEE (reference sequence). This CDR3 region has 12 residues.

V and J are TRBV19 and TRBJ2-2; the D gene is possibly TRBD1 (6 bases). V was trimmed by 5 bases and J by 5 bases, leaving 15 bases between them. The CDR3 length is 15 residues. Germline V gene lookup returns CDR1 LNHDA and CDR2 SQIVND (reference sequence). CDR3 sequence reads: CASSWGQGHTGELFF. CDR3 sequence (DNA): TGTGCCAGTAGTTGGGGGCAGGGTCATACCGGGGAGCTGTTTTTT.

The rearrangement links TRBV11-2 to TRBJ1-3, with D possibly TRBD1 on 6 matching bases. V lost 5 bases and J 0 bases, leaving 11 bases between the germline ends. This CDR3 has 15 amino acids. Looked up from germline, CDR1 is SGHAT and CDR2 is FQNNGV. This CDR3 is CASSMRTVSGNTIYF. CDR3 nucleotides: TGTGCCAGCAGCATGAGGACAGTCTCTGGAAACACCATATATTTT.

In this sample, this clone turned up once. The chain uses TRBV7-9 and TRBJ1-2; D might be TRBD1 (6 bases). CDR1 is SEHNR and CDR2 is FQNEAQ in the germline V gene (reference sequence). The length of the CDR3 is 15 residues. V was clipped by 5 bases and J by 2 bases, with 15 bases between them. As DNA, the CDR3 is TGTGCCAGCAGCCCCCAACCGACAGGAAACTATGGCTACACCTTC. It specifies CASSPQPTGNYGYTF. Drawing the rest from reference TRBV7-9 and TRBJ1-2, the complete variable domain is DTGVSQNPRHKITKRGQNVTFRCDPISEHNRLYWYRQTLGQGPEFLTYFQNEAQLEKSRLLSDRFSAERPKGSFSTLEIQRTEQGDSAMYLCASSPQPTGNYGYTFGSGTRLTVV.

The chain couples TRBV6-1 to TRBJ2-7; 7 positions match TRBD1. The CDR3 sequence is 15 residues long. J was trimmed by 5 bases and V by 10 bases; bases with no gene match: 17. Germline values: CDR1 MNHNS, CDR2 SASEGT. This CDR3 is CAIRGARDRVNEQYF. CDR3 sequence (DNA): TGTGCCATCAGAGGAGCCCGAGACAGGGTCAACGAGCAGTACTTC.

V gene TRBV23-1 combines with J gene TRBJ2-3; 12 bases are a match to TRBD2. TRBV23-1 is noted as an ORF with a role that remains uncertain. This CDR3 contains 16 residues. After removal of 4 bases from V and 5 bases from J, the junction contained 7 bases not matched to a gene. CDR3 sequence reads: CASSPLAGGPGDTQYF. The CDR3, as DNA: TGCGCCAGCAGTCCTCTAGCGGGAGGGCCGGGAGATACGCAGTATTTT.

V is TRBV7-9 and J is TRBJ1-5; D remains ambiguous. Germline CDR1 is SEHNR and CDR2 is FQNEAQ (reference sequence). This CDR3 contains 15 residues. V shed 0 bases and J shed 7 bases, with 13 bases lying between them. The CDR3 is CASSLASALGQPQHF. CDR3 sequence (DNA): TGTGCCAGCAGCTTAGCGTCAGCCCTCGGGCAGCCCCAGCATTTT.

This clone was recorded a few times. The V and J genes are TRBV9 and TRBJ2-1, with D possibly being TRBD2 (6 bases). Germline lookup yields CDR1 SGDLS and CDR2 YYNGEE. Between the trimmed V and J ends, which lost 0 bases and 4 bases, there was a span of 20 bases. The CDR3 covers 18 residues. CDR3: CASSVAARTSGRYNEQFF. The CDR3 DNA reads TGTGCCAGCAGCGTAGCCGCGAGGACATCGGGGAGGTACAATGAGCAGTTCTTC.

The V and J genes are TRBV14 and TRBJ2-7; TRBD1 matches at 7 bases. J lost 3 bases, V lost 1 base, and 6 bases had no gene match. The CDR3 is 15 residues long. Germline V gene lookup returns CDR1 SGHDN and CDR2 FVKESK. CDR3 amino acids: CASSQGQGRFYEQYF. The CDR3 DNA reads TGTGCCAGCAGCCAAGGACAGGGAAGGTTCTACGAGCAGTACTTC.

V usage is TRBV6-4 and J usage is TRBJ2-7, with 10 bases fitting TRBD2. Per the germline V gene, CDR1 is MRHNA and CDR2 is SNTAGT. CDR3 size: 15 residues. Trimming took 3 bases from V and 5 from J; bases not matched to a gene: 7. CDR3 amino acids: CASSEPSGRGDEQYF. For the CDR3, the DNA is TGTGCCAGCAGTGAACCTAGCGGGAGAGGGGACGAGCAGTACTTC.

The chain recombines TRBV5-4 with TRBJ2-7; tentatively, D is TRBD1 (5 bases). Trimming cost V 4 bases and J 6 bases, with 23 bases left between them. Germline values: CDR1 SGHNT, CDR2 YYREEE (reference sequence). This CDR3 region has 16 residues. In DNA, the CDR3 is TGTGCCAGCAGCCCACCATGGGGCGGCGCCGCCTCCGAGCAGTACTTC. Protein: CASSPPWGGAASEQYF.